Below, one T cell receptor (beta chain) is given with its context. Its cognate antigen is unknown. Libraries were prepared by immunoSEQ multiplex PCR; TCRdb keeps only in-frame clonotypes and omits some of them. The sample holds a few hundred thousand clones, 65% to 90% seen once. The data belong to a study of cytomegalovirus exposure and HLA in healthy donors. Regarding the study as a whole: The study labeled more than 150 TCR beta chains cytomegalovirus-associated. In vitro experiments confirmed that three CMV-associated chains were specific for CMV antigens.

V was pared by 4 bases and J by 6 bases, with 12 bases between. This CDR3 contains 13 residues. The germline V gene encodes CDR1 SGHDT and CDR2 YYEEEE. This clonotype originated in a woman between 18 and 29 years old in good health and CMV-seronegative. This chain connects TRBV5-6 to TRBJ2-3; TRBD2 might be the D (5 bases). The sequencing sample was made of PBMCs. The CDR3: CASSLSSYDTQYF. CDR3 sequence (DNA): TGTGCCAGCAGCCTATCTAGCTACGATACGCAGTATTTT.